The 16 T cell receptor beta chains presented below share a single source sample, sequenced in a study of response to subunit inactivated influenza vaccine. In TCRdb, the RT-PCR reads were re-called with MiXCR into one record per CDR3 protein. The sample has around 760,000 distinct CDR3 sequences; approximately 15% are singletons. This specimen consisted of PBMCs from blood, obtained roughly 15 days before vaccination. These receptor sequences come from a man between 45 and 60 years old who received an inactivated influenza vaccine.

This clonotype was seen only a few times. V and J are TRBV2 and TRBJ2-7; TRBD1 aligns across 9 bases. CDR1 is SNHLY, CDR2 FYNNEI, per germline. The trim removed 8 bases at V and 3 bases at J, leaving 8 bases unmatched. The CDR3 is 14 amino acids. The CDR3, as DNA: TGTGCCAGCCAACCGACAGGGGGAAACTACGAGCAGTACTTC. Translating gives CASQPTGGNYEQYF.

The V and J genes are TRBV5-1 and TRBJ2-5, with 12 bases aligning to TRBD2. This CDR3 is 16 amino acids long. CDR1 is SGHRS and CDR2 is YFSETQ in the germline V gene. The J segment lost 7 bases and the V segment lost 4 bases, leaving 11 bases of the junction unmatched. The CDR3 DNA follows: TGCGCCAGCAGCACCCAAGGGACTAGCGGGTCTAGGACCCAGTACTTC. Its protein is CASSTQGTSGSRTQYF.

This clonotype turned up a few times. The rearrangement joins TRBV7-2 to TRBJ2-7, with D maybe TRBD2 (5 bases). This CDR3 comprises 14 residues. Trimming left V 4 bases short and J 4 bases short, with 14 bases between. Germline CDR1 is SGHTA and CDR2 is FQGNSA. CDR3 region: CASSSGLMGYEQYF. CDR3 DNA sequence: TGTGCCAGCAGCTCCGGACTCATGGGATACGAGCAGTACTTC.

This clonotype showed up many times. The genes are TRBV29-1 and TRBJ2-3; D remains unclear. Trimming removed 4 bases from V and 2 bases from J, with 13 bases in between. The CDR3 contains 14 residues. CDR1 SQVTM and CDR2 ANQGSEA come from the germline V gene. The CDR3 is CSVAVGTPTDTQYF. CDR3 nucleotides: TGCAGCGTTGCGGTTGGCACCCCCACAGATACGCAGTATTTT.

This clonotype occurred many times. The rearrangement joins TRBV7-2 to TRBJ2-5; D is possibly TRBD1 (5 bases). Trimming removed 5 bases from V and 1 base from J, with 11 bases in between. CDR1 SGHTA and CDR2 FQGNSA come from the germline V gene. CDR3 length equals 14 residues. The CDR3 protein is CASSIDSFQETQYF. CDR3 DNA: TGTGCCAGCAGCATAGACAGCTTCCAAGAGACCCAGTACTTC.

This clonotype was recorded many times. The CDR3 DNA is TGTGCCAGCAGTTTATCAGAGTGGGACAATGAGCAGTTCTTC. Translated, it gives CASSLSEWDNEQFF. The chain couples TRBV28 to TRBJ2-1, with no clear D. Trimming left V 1 base short and J 5 bases short, with 9 bases between. This CDR3 is built from 14 residues. Germline assignment: CDR1 MDHEN and CDR2 SYDVKM.

This chain connects TRBV12-3 or TRBV12-4 to TRBJ1-2; D not resolved. The CDR3 has 12 residues. Trimming shortened V by 2 bases and J by 8 bases, and 9 bases separated the two germline ends. Here the CDR3 DNA reads TGTGCCAGCAGTTTATTTCCCCTGGGCTACACCTTC. This gives the protein CASSLFPLGYTF.

V gene TRBV20-1 combines with J gene TRBJ2-4, with unresolved D. Germline V CDR1 and CDR2: DFQATT, SNEGSKA (reference sequence). The V and J ends lost 5 bases and 8 bases respectively, with 10 bases between them. This CDR3 is built from 11 residues. CDR3 sequence: CSAFTMDIQYF. CDR3 DNA sequence: TGCAGTGCTTTTACTATGGACATTCAGTACTTC.

V usage is TRBV6-5 and J usage is TRBJ2-7; the D is unclear. V was pared by 2 bases and J by 3 bases, with 11 bases between. The CDR3 loop spans 14 amino acids. The germline gives CDR1 MNHEY, CDR2 SVGAGI. In DNA, the CDR3 is TGTGCCAGCAGTTACGGTGGTCTGGGCTACGAGCAGTACTTC. Its protein is CASSYGGLGYEQYF.

In this sample, this clonotype turned up many times. V usage is TRBV5-1 and J usage is TRBJ2-1, with D maybe TRBD2 (5 bases). Germline V gene lookup returns CDR1 SGHRS and CDR2 YFSETQ. The CDR3 has 14 residues. V was clipped by 0 bases and J by 5 bases, with 9 bases between them. CDR3: CASSLASWNNEQFF. The CDR3, as DNA: TGCGCCAGCAGCTTGGCTAGCTGGAACAATGAGCAGTTCTTC. Full variable domain (rest looked up from reference TRBV5-1 and TRBJ2-1): KAGVTQTPRYLIKTRGQQVTLSCSPISGHRSVSWYQQTPGQGLQFLFEYFSETQRNKGNFPGRFSGRQFSNSRSEMNVSTLELGDSALYLCASSLASWNNEQFFGPGTRLTVL.

The V and J genes are TRBV6-1 and TRBJ2-3; 9 bases fit TRBD1. Germline assignment: CDR1 MNHNS and CDR2 SASEGT. The V segment lost 10 bases and the J segment 7 bases; nucleotides outside the gene matches: 9. The CDR3 is made up of 13 amino acids. CDR3 DNA: TGTGCCACCTCGGGACAGGGTGGATATACGCAGTATTTT. It specifies CATSGQGGYTQYF.

This clonotype was detected many times. The gene calls are TRBV20-1 and TRBJ2-5, with D hard to call. V lost 3 bases, J lost 5 bases, and 7 bases lay in between. This CDR3 has 11 amino acids. Germline CDR1 and CDR2: DFQATT and SNEGSKA (reference sequence). CDR3 region: CSARGPETQYF. The CDR3 DNA follows: TGCAGTGCTAGGGGTCCGGAGACCCAGTACTTC.

This clonotype was seen more than once but under ten times. The gene calls are TRBV7-8 and TRBJ2-1, with 7 positions matching TRBD1. The CDR3 spans 14 residues. From germline, CDR1 is SGHVS and CDR2 FQNEAQ. V lost 5 bases, J lost 6 bases, and 7 bases stayed unmatched. The CDR3 sequence: CASSANTGANEQFF. CDR3 sequence (DNA): TGTGCCAGCAGCGCCAATACAGGGGCCAATGAGCAGTTCTTC.

A few counts support this clonotype. The rearrangement joins TRBV6-1 to TRBJ1-1; 8 positions agree with TRBD1. Germline V gene lookup returns CDR1 MNHNS and CDR2 SASEGT. V shed 7 bases, J shed 4 bases, and the junction held 8 bases outside the gene matches. The CDR3 runs to 14 residues. The DNA for the CDR3 is TGTGCCAGCAATGAGGCACAGGGGGTCACTGAAGCTTTCTTT. Its translation is CASNEAQGVTEAFF.

The chain combines TRBV28 with TRBJ1-1, with a possible D match to TRBD1 (6 bases). Germline assignment: CDR1 MDHEN and CDR2 SYDVKM. The CDR3 is 16 amino acids. Trimming stripped 6 bases from V and 0 bases from J, with 17 bases between. This chain's CDR3 is CASSAPGHILNTEAFF. For the CDR3, the DNA is TGTGCCAGCAGCGCCCCGGGACACATCCTGAACACTGAAGCTTTCTTT.

This chain connects TRBV7-2 to TRBJ2-7; 12 bases match TRBD2. CDR3 length: 16 amino acids. Germline CDR1 and CDR2: SGHTA and FQGNSA. V was pared by 5 bases and J by 6 bases, with 11 bases of the junction left unmatched. CDR3 bases: TGTGCCAGCAGCCCGCAGACTAGCGGGGGTTGGGGCGAGCAGTACTTC. Amino acid sequence: CASSPQTSGGWGEQYF.